This T cell receptor (beta chain) was recovered during a study of blood T cells in healthy people across ages. Study-wide background: The capture of about one barcoded beta molecule per two T cells was achieved by template switching. Study results and caveats: With age, beta diversity per million T cells declined roughly linearly, significantly by 40. Comparison with aged donors showed that long-lived donors had more naive CD4+ cells and higher diversity.

The use of a sample-barcoded 5' primer and a J-beta primer mix characterized a second PCR of roughly 6 to 12 cycles. MiXCR, run by TCRdb on the 5' RACE reads, gives a single entry per CDR3 protein. The sample lists 450,000 to 700,000 distinct CDR3 sequences; 25% to 30% were seen once. As regards this clonotype: The antigen remains unidentified.

PBMCs numbering at least 7 million were isolated per sample. The germline V gene encodes CDR1 DFQATT and CDR2 SNEGSKA (reference sequence). The length of the CDR3 is 14 residues. The sample consisted of blood. The TCR sequence derives from a woman aged 65 to 85 in good health. The chain is built from TRBV20-1 and TRBJ2-3; D possibly matches TRBD1 or TRBD2 (5 bases each). The CDR3 sequence is CKVVLGESTDTQYF. Written as DNA, the CDR3 is TGCAAGGTGGTCCTGGGGGAGTCGACAGATACGCAGTATTTT.